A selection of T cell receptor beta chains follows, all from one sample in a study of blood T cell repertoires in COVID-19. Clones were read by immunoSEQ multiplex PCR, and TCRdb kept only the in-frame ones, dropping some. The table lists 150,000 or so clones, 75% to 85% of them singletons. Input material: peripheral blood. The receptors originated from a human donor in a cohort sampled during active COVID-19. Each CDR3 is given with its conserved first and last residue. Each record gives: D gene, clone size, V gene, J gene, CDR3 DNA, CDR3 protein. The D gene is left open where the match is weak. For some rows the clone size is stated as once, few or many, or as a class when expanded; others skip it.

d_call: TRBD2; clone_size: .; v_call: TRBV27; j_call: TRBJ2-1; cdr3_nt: TGTGCCAGCAGTTCCCAACCCCCAGGGACTAGGTCCTACAATGAGCAGTTCTTC; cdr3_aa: CASSSQPPGTRSYNEQFF
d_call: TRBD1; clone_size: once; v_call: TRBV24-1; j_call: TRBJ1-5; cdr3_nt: TGTGCCACCAGTGAAGACAGGGCCAATCAGCCCCAGCATTTT; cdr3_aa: CATSEDRANQPQHF
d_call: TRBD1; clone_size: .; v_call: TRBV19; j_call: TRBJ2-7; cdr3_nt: TGTGCCAGTGGAACCTTTGGGACAGGGGGAGGCGAGCAGTACTTC; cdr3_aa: CASGTFGTGGGEQYF
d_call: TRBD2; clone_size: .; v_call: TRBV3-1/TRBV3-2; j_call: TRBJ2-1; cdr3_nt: TGTGCCAGCAGCCAAGATCTGAGCGGGAGGCGGAATGAGCAGTTCTTC; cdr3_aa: CASSQDLSGRRNEQFF
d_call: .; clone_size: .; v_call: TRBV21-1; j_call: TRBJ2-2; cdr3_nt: TGTGCCAGTTCCCGCGTGGACAGGGGGGACACCGGGGAGCTGTTTTTT; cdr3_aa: CASSRVDRGDTGELFF
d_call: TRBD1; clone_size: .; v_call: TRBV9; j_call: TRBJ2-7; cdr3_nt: TGTGCCAGCAGCTACGGGGACAGCTCCTACGAGCAGTACTTC; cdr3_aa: CASSYGDSSYEQYF
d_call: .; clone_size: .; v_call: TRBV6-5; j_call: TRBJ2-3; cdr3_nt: TGTGCCAGCAGTCGCCGGACAAAAGATACGCAGTATTTT; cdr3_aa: CASSRRTKDTQYF
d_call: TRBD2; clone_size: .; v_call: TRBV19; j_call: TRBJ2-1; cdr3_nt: TGTGCCAGTAGTCTAGCGGGAGGTCTGGGGGAGCAGTTCTTC; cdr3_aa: CASSLAGGLGEQFF
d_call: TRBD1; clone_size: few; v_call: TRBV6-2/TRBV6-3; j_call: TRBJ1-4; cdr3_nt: TGTGCCAGCAGTTACGACAGGGGAACTAATGAAAAACTGTTTTTT; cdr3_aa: CASSYDRGTNEKLFF
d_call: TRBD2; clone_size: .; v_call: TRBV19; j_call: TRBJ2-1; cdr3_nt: TGTGCCAGTGCTATAACTAGCGGGAGGTACAATGAGCAGTTCTTC; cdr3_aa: CASAITSGRYNEQFF
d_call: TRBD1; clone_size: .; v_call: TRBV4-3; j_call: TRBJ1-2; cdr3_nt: TGCGCCAGCAGCCAATGGACAGGGGGAAAAAACTATGGCTACACCTTC; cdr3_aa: CASSQWTGGKNYGYTF
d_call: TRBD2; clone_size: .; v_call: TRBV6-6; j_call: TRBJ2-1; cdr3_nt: TGTGCCAGCAGTTACCCGGGAGGCTACAATGAGCAGTTCTTC; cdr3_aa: CASSYPGGYNEQFF
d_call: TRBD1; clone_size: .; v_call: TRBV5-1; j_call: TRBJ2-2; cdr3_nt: TGCGCCAGCAGCTTACAACAGGGGATGGGCGGGGAGCTGTTTTTT; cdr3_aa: CASSLQQGMGGELFF
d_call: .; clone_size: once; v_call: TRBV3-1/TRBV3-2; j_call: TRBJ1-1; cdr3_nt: TGTGCCAGCAGCCCCAGTTGGAGGGCTACTGAAGCTTTCTTT; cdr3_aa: CASSPSWRATEAFF
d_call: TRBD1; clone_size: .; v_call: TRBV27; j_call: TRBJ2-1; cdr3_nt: TGTGCCAGCAGTTACAGGGGGCTAGAGGACAATGAGCAGTTCTTC; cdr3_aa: CASSYRGLEDNEQFF
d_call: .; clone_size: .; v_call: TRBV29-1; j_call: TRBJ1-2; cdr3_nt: TGCAGCGCGGAGGACACTCACTATGGCTACACCTTC; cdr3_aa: CSAEDTHYGYTF
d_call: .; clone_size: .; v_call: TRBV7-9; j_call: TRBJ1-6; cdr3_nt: TGTGCCAGCAGCTTAGACAGCTATAATTCACCCCTCCACTTT; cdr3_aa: CASSLDSYNSPLHF
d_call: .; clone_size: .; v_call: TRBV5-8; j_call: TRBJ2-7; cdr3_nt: TGTGCCAGCAGCTTGGTACAGGAGGGCTCCTACGAGCAGTACTTC; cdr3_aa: CASSLVQEGSYEQYF
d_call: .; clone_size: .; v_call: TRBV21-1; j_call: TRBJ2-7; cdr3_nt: TGTGCCAGCAGCAAAGGGCAGGGATTGAACTACGAGCAGTACTTC; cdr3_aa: CASSKGQGLNYEQYF
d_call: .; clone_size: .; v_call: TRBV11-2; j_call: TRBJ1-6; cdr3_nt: TGTGCCAGCAGCTTAAAGGGGCTACTACCGATAACTGATTCACCCCTCCACTTT; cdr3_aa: CASSLKGLLPITDSPLHF
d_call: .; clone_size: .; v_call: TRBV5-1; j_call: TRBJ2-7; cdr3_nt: TGCGCCAGCAGCCCTGGACAGTCATTCGACGAGCAGTACTTC; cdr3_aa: CASSPGQSFDEQYF